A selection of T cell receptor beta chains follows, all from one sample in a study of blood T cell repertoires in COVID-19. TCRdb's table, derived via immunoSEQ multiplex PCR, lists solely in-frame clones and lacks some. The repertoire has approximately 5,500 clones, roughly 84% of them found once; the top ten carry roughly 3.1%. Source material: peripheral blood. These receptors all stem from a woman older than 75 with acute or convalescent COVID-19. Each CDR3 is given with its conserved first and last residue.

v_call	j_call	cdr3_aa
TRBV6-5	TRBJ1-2	CASSRRDRGHGYTF
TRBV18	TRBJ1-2	CASSPAPRGQGAHGYTF
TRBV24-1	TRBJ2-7	CATSGASGTGGSYEQYF
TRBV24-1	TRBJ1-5	CARPGGTPNQPQHF
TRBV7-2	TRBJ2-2	CASSLGGLNTGELFF
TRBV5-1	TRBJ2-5	CASSRTGGTETQYF
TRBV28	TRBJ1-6	CATETGTGHSPLHF
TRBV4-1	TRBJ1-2	CASSQGGQGVNGYTF
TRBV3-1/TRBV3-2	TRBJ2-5	CASSQDMRRQETQYF
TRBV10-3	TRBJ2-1	CAIMVTSGGAHEQFF
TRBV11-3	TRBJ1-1	CASSGTGGDTEAFF
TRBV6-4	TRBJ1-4	CASSGQLGEKLFF
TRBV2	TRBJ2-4	CASSPWGGAKNIQYF
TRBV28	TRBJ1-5	CASSPGGLNQPQHF
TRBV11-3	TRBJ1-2	CASSLDTNYGYTF
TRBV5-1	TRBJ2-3	CASSLGREGDTQYF
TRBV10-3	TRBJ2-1	CAADGGNEQFF
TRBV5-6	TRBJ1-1	CASSSLDRTNTEAFF
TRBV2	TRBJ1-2	CASRQGADYGYTF
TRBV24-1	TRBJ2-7	CATSDVRRATYEQYF
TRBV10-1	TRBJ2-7	CASSESDWTGDYEQYF
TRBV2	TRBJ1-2	CASSRQGPNYGYTF
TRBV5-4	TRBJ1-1	CAGHSGTGGHTEAFF
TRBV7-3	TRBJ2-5	CASSFSGMTQETQYF
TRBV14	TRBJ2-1	CASSQDIENEQFF
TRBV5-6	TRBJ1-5	CASSRTDYSNQPQHF
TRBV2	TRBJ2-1	CASSAQRGVYNEQFF
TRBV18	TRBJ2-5	CASSPPTGDQETQYF
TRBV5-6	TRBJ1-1	CASSWGLGATEAFF
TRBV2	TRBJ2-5	CASNPTTSVGTQYF
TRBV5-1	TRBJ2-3	CASKLGRWTITDTQYF
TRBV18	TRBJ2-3	CASSPPLSGGTDTQYF
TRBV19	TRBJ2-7	CASSISSYEQYF
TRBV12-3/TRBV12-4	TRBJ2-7	CASGLTGVGEQYF
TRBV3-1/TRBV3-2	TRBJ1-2	CASSQVAQHYGYTF
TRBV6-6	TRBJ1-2	CASAGDRLNYGYTF
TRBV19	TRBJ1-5	CATSNRVGNSNQPQHF
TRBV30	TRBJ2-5	CAWGGVDETQYF
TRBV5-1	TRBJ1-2	CASSDGTAIGSYGYTF
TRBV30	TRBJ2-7	CAWSAGIHEQYF